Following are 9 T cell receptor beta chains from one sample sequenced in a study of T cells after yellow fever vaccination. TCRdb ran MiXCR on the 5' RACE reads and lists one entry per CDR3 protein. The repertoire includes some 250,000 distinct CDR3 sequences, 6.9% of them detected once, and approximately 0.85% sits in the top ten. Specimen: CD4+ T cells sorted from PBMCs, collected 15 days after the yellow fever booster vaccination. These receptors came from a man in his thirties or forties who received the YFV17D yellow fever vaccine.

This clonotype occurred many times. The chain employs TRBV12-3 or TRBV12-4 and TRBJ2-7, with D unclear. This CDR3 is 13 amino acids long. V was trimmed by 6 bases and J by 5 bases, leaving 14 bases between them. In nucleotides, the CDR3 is TGTGCCAGCAGCGCCCTGATTGGGAACGAGCAGTACTTC. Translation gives CASSALIGNEQYF.

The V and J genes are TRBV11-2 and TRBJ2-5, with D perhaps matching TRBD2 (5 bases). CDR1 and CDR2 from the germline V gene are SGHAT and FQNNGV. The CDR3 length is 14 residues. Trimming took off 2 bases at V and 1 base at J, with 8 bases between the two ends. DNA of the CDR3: TGTGCCAGCAGCTTAAATAGCGCCCAAGAGACCCAGTACTTC. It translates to CASSLNSAQETQYF. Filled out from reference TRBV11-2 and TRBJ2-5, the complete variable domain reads EAGVAQSPRYKIIEKRQSVAFWCNPISGHATLYWYQQILGQGPKLLIQFQNNGVVDDSQLPKDRFSAERLKGVDSTLKIQPAKLEDSAVYLCASSLNSAQETQYFGPGTRLLVL.

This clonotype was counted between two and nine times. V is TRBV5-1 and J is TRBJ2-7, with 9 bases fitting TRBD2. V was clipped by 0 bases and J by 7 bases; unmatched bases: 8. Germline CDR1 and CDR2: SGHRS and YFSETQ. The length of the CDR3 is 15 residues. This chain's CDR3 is CASSLDGGRAWEQYF. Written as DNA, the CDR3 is TGCGCCAGCAGCTTGGACGGCGGGAGGGCCTGGGAGCAGTACTTC.

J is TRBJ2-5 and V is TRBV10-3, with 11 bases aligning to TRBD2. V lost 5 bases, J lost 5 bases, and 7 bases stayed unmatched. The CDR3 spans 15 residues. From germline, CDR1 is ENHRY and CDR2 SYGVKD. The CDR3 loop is CAISLTSGAGETQYF. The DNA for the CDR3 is TGTGCCATCAGTCTGACTAGCGGGGCTGGGGAGACCCAGTACTTC.

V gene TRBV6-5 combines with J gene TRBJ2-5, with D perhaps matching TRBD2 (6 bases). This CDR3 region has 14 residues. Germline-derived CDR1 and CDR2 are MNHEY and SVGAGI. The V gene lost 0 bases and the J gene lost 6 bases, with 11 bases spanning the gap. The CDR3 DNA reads TGTGCCAGCAGTTACTCGCGGGGTAAGAAGACCCAGTACTTC. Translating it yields CASSYSRGKKTQYF.

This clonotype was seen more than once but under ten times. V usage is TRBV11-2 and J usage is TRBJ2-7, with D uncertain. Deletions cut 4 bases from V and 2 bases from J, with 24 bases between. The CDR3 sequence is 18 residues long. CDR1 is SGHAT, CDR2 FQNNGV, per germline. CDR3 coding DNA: TGTGCCAGCAGCTCTATTCTAGGAGTCGCTCTACGGGCCTACGAGCAGTACTTC. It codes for CASSSILGVALRAYEQYF.

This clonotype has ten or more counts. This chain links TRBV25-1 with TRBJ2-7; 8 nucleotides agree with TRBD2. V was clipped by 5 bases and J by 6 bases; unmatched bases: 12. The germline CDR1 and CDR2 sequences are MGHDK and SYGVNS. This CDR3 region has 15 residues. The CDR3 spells CASSHGLAGSPEQYF. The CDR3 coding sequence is TGTGCCAGCAGTCATGGACTAGCTGGGAGTCCCGAGCAGTACTTC.

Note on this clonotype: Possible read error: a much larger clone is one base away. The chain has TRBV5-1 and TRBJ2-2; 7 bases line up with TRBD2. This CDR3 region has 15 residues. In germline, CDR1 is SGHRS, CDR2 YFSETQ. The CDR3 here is CVSSSGLANTGELFF. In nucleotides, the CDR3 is TGCGTCAGCAGCTCTGGACTAGCGAACACCGGGGAGCTGTTTTTT. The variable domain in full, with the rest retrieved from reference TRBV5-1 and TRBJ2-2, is KAGVTQTPRYLIKTRGQQVTLSCSPISGHRSVSWYQQTPGQGLQFLFEYFSETQRNKGNFPGRFSGRQFSNSRSEMNVSTLELGDSALYLCVSSSGLANTGELFFGEGSRLTVL.

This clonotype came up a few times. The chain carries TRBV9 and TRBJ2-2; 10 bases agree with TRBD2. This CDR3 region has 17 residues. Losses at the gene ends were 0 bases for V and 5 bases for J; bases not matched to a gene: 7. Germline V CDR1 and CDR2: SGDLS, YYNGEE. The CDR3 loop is CASSVGLAGVATGELFF. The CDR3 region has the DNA TGTGCCAGCAGCGTAGGCCTAGCGGGAGTGGCGACCGGGGAGCTGTTTTTT. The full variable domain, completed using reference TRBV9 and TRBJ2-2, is DSGVTQTPKHLITATGQRVTLRCSPRSGDLSVYWYQQSLDQGLQFLIQYYNGEERAKGNILERFSAQQFPDLHSELNLSSLELGDSALYFCASSVGLAGVATGELFFGEGSRLTVL.